Below, 15 T cell receptor beta chains from the same sample are listed, as sequenced in a study of radiation and T cells in renal cell carcinoma. Time point specified: baseline pretreatment blood. Treatment: 15 Gy SBRT to primary tumor, nephrectomy 4 weeks later. The assay was immunoSEQ multiplex PCR, and TCRdb's table has in-frame clones only and misses some. The sample contains roughly 120,000 clones, around 80% of which appear only once. This specimen was blood, taken from a patient whose treatment included radiotherapy and nephrectomy. These receptors were collected from a woman aged 60-75 years with renal cell carcinoma.

The V and J genes are TRBV6-1 and TRBJ1-3; D not certain. V was cut by 1 base and J by 4 bases, with 11 bases left in between. Germline-derived CDR1 and CDR2 are MNHNS and SASEGT. This CDR3 has 15 amino acids. The CDR3 DNA sequence: TGTGCCAGCAGTGAAGGAACTAGCTTCGGAAACACCATATATTTT. It encodes CASSEGTSFGNTIYF.

This clone is a singleton in its sample. The chain links TRBV5-5 to TRBJ2-1; D gene ambiguous. This CDR3 contains 14 residues. The germline CDR1 and CDR2 sequences are SGHKS and YYEKEE (reference sequence). V lost 2 bases and J lost 7, with 13 bases in between. This CDR3 reads CASSFQADGNEQFF. CDR3 bases: TGTGCCAGCAGCTTCCAGGCCGACGGGAATGAGCAGTTCTTC.

About this clone itself: This sample also contains other DNA sequences that code for the same CDR3. The CDR3 region has the DNA TGCGCCAGCAGCCATCGGGACAGGGGCTACGAGCAGTACTTC. Protein sequence: CASSHRDRGYEQYF. This sequence joins TRBV4-1 and TRBJ2-7; TRBD1 agrees at 10 bases. CDR1 and CDR2 from the germline V gene are MGHRA and YSYEKL. There are 14 residues in the CDR3. After removal of 3 bases from V and 3 bases from J, the junction contained 2 bases not matched to a gene.

This rearrangement joins TRBV7-9 to TRBJ1-1, with 7 bases fitting TRBD1. The CDR3 length is 15 residues. Per germline, CDR1 SEHNR and CDR2 FQNEAQ (reference sequence). The ends lost 4 bases at V and 2 bases at J; junction bases unmatched: 7. The CDR3 nucleotides read TGTGCCAGCAGCTCCGGGACAGATCTAAACACTGAAGCTTTCTTT. Translating it yields CASSSGTDLNTEAFF.

The chain has TRBV28 and TRBJ2-7; TRBD2 matches at 9 bases. CDR1 is MDHEN and CDR2 is SYDVKM in the germline V gene. CDR3 length: 14 amino acids. V trimming: 6 bases; J trimming: 4 bases; junction bases outside the gene matches: 7. The CDR3, as DNA: TGTGCCAGCAGCCAAACTAGCGGGTTTTACGAGCAGTACTTC. Its protein is CASSQTSGFYEQYF.

The chain joins TRBV28 to TRBJ1-2; 9 bases align to TRBD1. Looked up from germline, CDR1 is MDHEN and CDR2 is SYDVKM. The junction had 5 bases not matched to a gene; V was cut back by 1 base and J by 8 bases. The CDR3 length is 14 residues. CDR3 in DNA: TGTGCCAGCAGTTTATTGGACAGGGGCTTAGGCTACACCTTC. Its translation: CASSLLDRGLGYTF.

The chain is built from TRBV28 and TRBJ2-2; TRBD1 matches 8 bases. The CDR3 loop spans 15 amino acids. The J segment lost 2 bases and the V segment lost 7 bases, leaving 6 bases of the junction unmatched. CDR1 is MDHEN and CDR2 is SYDVKM in the germline V gene. The CDR3 is CASNGSGGNTGELFF. For the CDR3, the DNA is TGTGCCAGCAACGGGTCAGGGGGCAACACCGGGGAGCTGTTTTTT.

This chain connects TRBV14 to TRBJ1-1, with D perhaps matching TRBD1 (6 bases). Germline V gene sequence: CDR1 SGHDN, CDR2 FVKESK. The CDR3 runs 14 residues. V gave up 4 bases and J gave up 3 bases, with 12 bases separating them. This CDR3 is CASSLLRGDTEAFF. The DNA for the CDR3 is TGTGCCAGCAGCCTATTAAGGGGGGACACTGAAGCTTTCTTT.

This sequence joins TRBV4-2 and TRBJ2-7, with TRBD1 as a possible D gene (7 bases). Deletions cut 2 bases from V and 3 bases from J, with 14 bases between. Looked up from germline, CDR1 is LGHNA and CDR2 is YNFKEQ. The CDR3 covers 15 residues. The CDR3 DNA sequence: TGTGCCAGCAGCCAATTTTCAGGGGGGAACTACGAGCAGTACTTC. Its protein is CASSQFSGGNYEQYF.

V is TRBV30 and J is TRBJ2-2; 9 nucleotides align to TRBD2. V lost 4 bases, J lost 0 bases, and 0 bases stayed unmatched. The CDR3 is 14 amino acids. The germline CDR1 and CDR2 sequences are GTSNPN and SVGIG (reference sequence). CDR3 nucleotide sequence: TGTGCCTGGAAGCGGGAGGCGAACACCGGGGAGCTGTTTTTT. Translating it yields CAWKREANTGELFF. Using reference TRBV30 and TRBJ2-2 for the parts outside the CDR3, the full variable domain is SQTIHQWPATLVQPVGSPLSLECTVEGTSNPNLYWYRQAAGRGLQLLFYSVGIGQISSEVPQNLSASRPQDRQFILSSKKLLLSDSGFYLCAWKREANTGELFFGEGSRLTVL.

A note on this clone: One end of the junction does not line up with germline, which may come from a read error. The CDR3 is CASSFRTGEPYNEQFF. In nucleotides, the CDR3 is TGTGCTAGCAGCTTTAGGACAGGGGAGCCCTACAATGAGCAGTTCTTC. The rearrangement joins TRBV7-7 to TRBJ2-1; TRBD1 matches at 9 bases. The CDR3 has 16 residues. CDR1 is SSHAT and CDR2 is FNYEAQ in the germline V gene (reference sequence).

This clone was detected once. The chain links TRBV5-4 to TRBJ1-4; 8 bases are a match to TRBD1. The CDR3 consists of 13 residues. J gave up 7 bases and V 7 bases, and 6 bases lay outside the gene matches. Germline CDR1 reads SGHNT; CDR2 reads YYREEE (reference sequence). The CDR3 nucleotides read TGTGCCAGCGGACCCACAGGGGGTGAAAAACTGTTTTTT. This sequence encodes CASGPTGGEKLFF. Based on the CDR3 plus reference TRBV5-4 and TRBJ1-4, the full variable domain is ETGVTQSPTHLIKTRGQQVTLRCSSQSGHNTVSWYQQALGQGPQFIFQYYREEENGRGNFPPRFSGLQFPNYSSELNVNALELDDSALYLCASGPTGGEKLFFGSGTQLSVL.

The chain uses TRBV7-6 and TRBJ2-3, with D possibly being TRBD1 (6 bases). Trimming took off 4 bases at V and 0 bases at J, with 14 bases between the two ends. CDR1 is SGHVS, CDR2 FNYEAQ, per germline. This CDR3 region has 16 residues. The DNA for the CDR3 is TGTGCCAGCAGCTATAAAGGGGGTTGGAGCACAGATACGCAGTATTTT. As protein: CASSYKGGWSTDTQYF.

The genes are TRBV2 and TRBJ2-2; 7 nucleotides align to TRBD1. V lost 6 bases to trimming and J lost 7 bases; unmatched junction nucleotides: 8. The CDR3 loop spans 14 amino acids. Germline values: CDR1 SNHLY, CDR2 FYNNEI. The CDR3 DNA is TGTGCCAGCAGCGCCGGGACAGTTAGCGGGGAGCTGTTTTTT. Encoded protein: CASSAGTVSGELFF.

The J gene is TRBJ2-3, the V gene TRBV5-4; no clear D. Trimming shortened V by 0 bases and J by 1 base, and 18 bases separated the two germline ends. The CDR3 covers 18 residues. Germline CDR1 is SGHNT and CDR2 is YYREEE (reference sequence). DNA of the CDR3: TGTGCCAGCAGCTTGGGGGTTGGAGCGCCTCCCCGCACAGATACGCAGTATTTT. Its protein is CASSLGVGAPPRTDTQYF.